This T cell receptor (beta chain) came from a study of blood T cells in healthy people across ages. The CDR3 sequence is 15 residues long. Germline CDR1 DFQATT, CDR2 SNEGSKA (reference sequence). Trimming at V came to 6 bases and at J to 5 bases, leaving 10 bases not matched to a gene. PCR was performed a second time for 7 to 11 cycles using a sample-barcoded 5' primer and a J-beta primer mix. A minimum of 2.5 million CDR3-containing paired-end reads was obtained for each sample. TCRdb re-called the 5' RACE reads with MiXCR, one entry per CDR3 protein. The repertoire holds 800,000 to 950,000 distinct CDR3 sequences, around 48% seen once, with around an eighth in the top ten. For this clonotype: Its cognate antigen is unknown.

Regarding the study as a whole: In older individuals, TCR beta diversity per million T cells was lower, falling roughly linearly with age. Higher diversity, along with more naive CD4+ cells, distinguished long-lived donors from aged donors.

The authors drew around 11 milliliters of peripheral blood from each donor. The chain has TRBV20-1 and TRBJ2-3, with 11 bases aligning to TRBD1. The TCR originated in a man aged 30 to 45 in good health. Sequencing input: blood. The CDR3 spells CSAPKRTGGIDTQYF. As DNA, the CDR3 is TGCAGTGCCCCAAAGCGGACAGGGGGCATAGATACGCAGTATTTT.